Listed below are T cell receptor beta chains from one sample, sequenced in a study of OX40 agonist ivuxolimab in advanced cancers. Clones were read by immunoSEQ multiplex PCR, and TCRdb kept only the in-frame ones, dropping some. Among tens of thousands of clones listed, over 80% were seen once. This specimen was CD4+ or CD8+ T cells sorted from blood, taken in a trial of the OX40 agonist ivuxolimab. All receptors come from an adult with an advanced solid tumor such as melanoma, head and neck, liver or kidney cancer. The CDR3 runs from the conserved cysteine through the conserved F or W. Fields, in order: J gene, V gene, D gene, clone size, CDR3 protein, CDR3 DNA. A D gene is named only where the DNA matches it firmly. Size tells how often a clone was seen (once, few, many) or the class of an expanded clone, and some rows leave it out.

>TRBJ1-1|TRBV6-1|-|-
CASVTPLTTRGEAFF
TGTGCCAGTGTAACCCCACTCACGACACGGGGTGAAGCTTTCTTT
>TRBJ2-7|TRBV23-1|TRBD2|-
CASAGGGGYEQYF
TGCGCCTCAGCCGGGGGGGGCGGCTACGAGCAGTACTTC
>TRBJ1-2|TRBV5-4|-|once
CASSQEYRSGGYTF
TGCGCCAGCAGCCAAGAATACAGGTCGGGGGGCTACACCTTC
>TRBJ1-4|TRBV2|TRBD1|-
CASTTQGTGNEKLFF
TGTGCCAGCACCACTCAAGGGACAGGGAATGAAAAACTGTTTTTT
>TRBJ2-1|TRBV27|TRBD1|once
CASSLRQGRQFF
TGTGCCAGCAGTTTAAGACAGGGAAGGCAGTTCTTC
>TRBJ2-1|TRBV27|TRBD2|-
CASSWQVAGNNEQFF
TGTGCCAGCAGTTGGCAGGTAGCGGGAAACAATGAGCAGTTCTTC
>TRBJ1-1|TRBV5-1|TRBD1|-
CASSREGDRGTEAFF
TGCGCCAGCAGCCGAGAAGGAGACAGGGGCACTGAAGCTTTCTTT
>TRBJ2-1|TRBV5-6|-|-
CASSLVGSAFYNEQFF
TGTGCCAGCAGCTTGGTTGGCTCGGCGTTTTACAATGAGCAGTTCTTC
>TRBJ1-1|TRBV6-5|-|-
CASSYSPGEAFF
TGTGCCAGCAGTTACTCTCCGGGTGAAGCTTTCTTT
>TRBJ2-3|TRBV19|TRBD2|-
CAGSNRGGSTDTQYF
TGTGCCGGTAGTAACCGCGGCGGGAGTACAGATACGCAGTATTTT
>TRBJ1-1|TRBV30|-|-
CAWSVLAGGGTEAFF
TGTGCCTGGAGTGTACTGGCTGGGGGCGGCACTGAAGCTTTCTTT
>TRBJ1-5|TRBV10-3|-|-
CAISADRVNQPQHF
TGTGCCATCAGTGCGGACAGAGTAAATCAGCCCCAGCATTTT
>TRBJ1-5|TRBV19|-|-
CASSRGAAGNQPQHF
TGTGCCAGTAGTAGGGGGGCAGCGGGCAATCAGCCCCAGCATTTT
>TRBJ2-5|TRBV7-2|-|-
CASSLARTASLETQYF
TGTGCCAGCAGCTTAGCGAGGACCGCTAGCCTAGAGACCCAGTACTTC
>TRBJ1-2|TRBV9|TRBD1|-
CASSGALGQTYGYTF
TGTGCCAGCAGCGGGGCACTGGGACAGACCTATGGCTACACCTTC
>TRBJ2-1|TRBV7-2|-|-
CASSSYPAYKQFF
TGTGCCAGCAGCTCATACCCCGCCTACAAGCAGTTCTTC
>TRBJ2-3|TRBV9|TRBD2|-
CASSVAERERDTQYF
TGTGCCAGCAGCGTGGCGGAGCGGGAGAGGGATACGCAGTATTTT
>TRBJ2-3|TRBV29-1|TRBD2|-
CSVSGGGTRTDTQYF
TGCAGCGTATCGGGGGGGGGCACTCGCACAGATACGCAGTATTTT
>TRBJ2-1|TRBV19|-|once
CASSMGKLSYNEQFF
TGTGCCAGTAGTATGGGGAAGCTAAGCTACAATGAGCAGTTCTTC
>TRBJ1-4|TRBV5-5|TRBD1|-
CASSFAGGEGEKLFF
TGTGCCAGCAGCTTTGCAGGGGGAGAGGGTGAAAAACTGTTTTTT
>TRBJ2-2|TRBV28|-|few
CASKGPRNTGELFF
TGTGCCAGCAAGGGCCCAAGGAACACCGGGGAGCTGTTTTTT
>TRBJ2-2|TRBV5-1|TRBD2|-
CASSLKRGGSPGELFF
TGCGCCAGCAGCTTGAAGCGGGGGGGATCCCCCGGGGAGCTGTTTTTT
>TRBJ1-2|TRBV5-6|TRBD1|-
CASSDRLRQGESYGYTF
TGTGCCAGCAGCGACCGCCTTCGACAGGGGGAGAGCTATGGCTACACCTTC
>TRBJ2-7|TRBV19|-|-
CASSIWGSPGEQYF
TGTGCCAGTAGTATATGGGGCTCCCCCGGCGAGCAGTACTTC
>TRBJ1-1|TRBV18|-|-
CASSLRNTEAFF
TGTGCCAGCTCCCTGCGGAACACTGAAGCTTTCTTT
>TRBJ1-2|TRBV5-4|-|-
CASSHGGQGYGYTF
TGTGCCAGCAGCCACGGGGGGCAGGGATATGGCTACACCTTC
>TRBJ2-7|TRBV11-3|TRBD1|-
CASSWGGQGYEQYF
TGTGCCAGCAGCTGGGGGGGACAGGGCTACGAGCAGTACTTC